The T cell receptor beta chain under discussion was sequenced for a study of molecular identifiers for immune sequencing clone quantification. Germline V CDR1 and CDR2: SGHDN, FVKESK. CDR3 size: 14 residues. Study-wide results and caveats: More than 97% of effector molecules, versus under 1% of naive-cell molecules, belonged to clones above 20 RNA copies. Same-barcode identical TCR molecules could make highly expanded clones look smaller than they are.

On this clonotype: What it binds is unknown. This could be a read error, since a much larger clone is one nucleotide away.

TCRdb ran MiXCR on the PCR reads and lists one entry per CDR3 protein. The sample shows 6,100 or so distinct CDR3 sequences, less than 20% of them seen only once. This TCR was sampled from a human donor in good health. Some libraries in this study had Jurkat cell RNA spiked in. The rearrangement joins TRBV14 to TRBJ2-1, with 7 positions matching TRBD2. Sequenced material: naive CD8+ T cells from blood, with Jurkat cell RNA spiked in. Regarding subset: FACS-sorted CD8+CD4-CCR7+CD45RA+ naive T cells. The CDR3 loop reads CASSGPPAANEQIF. The CDR3 bases are TGTGCCAGTAGCGGGCCCCCGGCCGCCAATGAGCAGATCTTC.